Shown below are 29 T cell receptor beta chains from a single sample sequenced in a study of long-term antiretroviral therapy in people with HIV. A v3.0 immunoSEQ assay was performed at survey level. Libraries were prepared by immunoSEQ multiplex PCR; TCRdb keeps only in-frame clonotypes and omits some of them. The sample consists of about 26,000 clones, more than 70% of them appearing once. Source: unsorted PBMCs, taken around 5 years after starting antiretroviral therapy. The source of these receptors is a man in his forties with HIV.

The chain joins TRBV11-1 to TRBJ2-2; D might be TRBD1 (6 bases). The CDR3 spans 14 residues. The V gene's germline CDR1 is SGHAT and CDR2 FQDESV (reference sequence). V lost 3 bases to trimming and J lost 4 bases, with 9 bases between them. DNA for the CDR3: TGTGCCAGCAGCTTCGACAGGACCACCGGGGAGCTGTTTTTT. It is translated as CASSFDRTTGELFF.

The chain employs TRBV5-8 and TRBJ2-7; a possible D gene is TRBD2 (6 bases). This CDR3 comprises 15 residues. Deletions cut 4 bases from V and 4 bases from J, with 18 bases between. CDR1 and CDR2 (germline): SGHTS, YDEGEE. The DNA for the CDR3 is TGTGCCAGCAGCCCCGGGACTGATAACTGGTACGAGCAGTACTTC. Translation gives CASSPGTDNWYEQYF.

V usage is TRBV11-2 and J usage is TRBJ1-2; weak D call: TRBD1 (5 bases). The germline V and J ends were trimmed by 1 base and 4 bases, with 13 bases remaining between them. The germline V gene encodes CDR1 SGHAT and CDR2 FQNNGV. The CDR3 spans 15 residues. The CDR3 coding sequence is TGTGCCAGCAGCTTAGGCCTCGGGGGTGGCTATGGCTACACCTTC. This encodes CASSLGLGGGYGYTF.

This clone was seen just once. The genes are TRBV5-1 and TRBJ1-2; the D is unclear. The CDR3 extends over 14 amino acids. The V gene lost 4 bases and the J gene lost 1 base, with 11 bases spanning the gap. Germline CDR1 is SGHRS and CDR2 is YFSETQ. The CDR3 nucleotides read TGCGCCAGCAGCCCTTTGGGCGTTAACTATGGCTACACCTTC. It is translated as CASSPLGVNYGYTF.

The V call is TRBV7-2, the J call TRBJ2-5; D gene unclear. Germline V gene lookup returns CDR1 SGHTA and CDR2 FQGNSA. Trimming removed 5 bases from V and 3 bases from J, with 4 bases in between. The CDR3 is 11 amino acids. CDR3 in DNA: TGTGCCAGCAGCCCTAAAGAGACCCAGTACTTC. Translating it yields CASSPKETQYF.

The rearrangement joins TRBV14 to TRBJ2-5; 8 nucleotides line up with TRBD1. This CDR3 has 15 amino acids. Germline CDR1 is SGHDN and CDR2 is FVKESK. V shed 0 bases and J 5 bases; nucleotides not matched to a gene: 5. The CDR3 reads CASSQDRGLWETQYF. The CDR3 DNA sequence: TGTGCCAGCAGCCAAGACAGGGGGCTCTGGGAGACCCAGTACTTC.

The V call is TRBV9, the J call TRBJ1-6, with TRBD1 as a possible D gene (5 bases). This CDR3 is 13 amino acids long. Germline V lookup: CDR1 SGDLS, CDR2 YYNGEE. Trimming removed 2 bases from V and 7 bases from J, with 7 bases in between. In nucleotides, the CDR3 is TGTGCCAGCAGCGTCAAGGGGAATTCACCCCTCCACTTT. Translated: CASSVKGNSPLHF.

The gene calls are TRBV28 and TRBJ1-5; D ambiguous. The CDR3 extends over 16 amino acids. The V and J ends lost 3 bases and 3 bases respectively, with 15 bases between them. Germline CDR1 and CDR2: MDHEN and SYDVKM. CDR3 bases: TGTGCCAGCAGTTTCCGAGGGATTGGGAACAATCAGCCCCAGCATTTT. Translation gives CASSFRGIGNNQPQHF.

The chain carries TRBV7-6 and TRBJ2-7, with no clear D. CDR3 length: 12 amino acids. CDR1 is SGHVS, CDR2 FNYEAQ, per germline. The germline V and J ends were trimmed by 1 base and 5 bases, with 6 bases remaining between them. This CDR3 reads CASSLDQNEQYF. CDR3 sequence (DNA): TGTGCCAGCAGCTTAGACCAGAACGAGCAGTACTTC.

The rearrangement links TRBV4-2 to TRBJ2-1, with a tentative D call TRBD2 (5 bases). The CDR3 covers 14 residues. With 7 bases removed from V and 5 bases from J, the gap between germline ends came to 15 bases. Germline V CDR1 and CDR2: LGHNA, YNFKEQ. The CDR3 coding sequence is TGTGCCAGCAAATTCGGATTCGGGAACAATGAGCAGTTCTTC. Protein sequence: CASKFGFGNNEQFF.

Here the CDR3 reads CATSRDQAPSPGELFF. In nucleotides, the CDR3 is TGTGCCACCAGCAGAGATCAAGCCCCTAGCCCCGGGGAGCTGTTTTTT. The chain is built from TRBV15 and TRBJ2-2, with D possibly matching TRBD2 (5 bases). This CDR3 spans 16 amino acids. Germline lookup yields CDR1 LNHNV and CDR2 YYDKDF (reference sequence). The ends were cut back, 0 bases at V and 6 bases at J, with 14 bases in the middle.

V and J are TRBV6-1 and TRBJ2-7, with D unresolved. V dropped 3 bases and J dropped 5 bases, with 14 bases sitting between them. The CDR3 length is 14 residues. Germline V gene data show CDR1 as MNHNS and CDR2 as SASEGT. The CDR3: CASSDRVDRHEQYF. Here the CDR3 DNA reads TGTGCCAGCAGTGATCGGGTGGACCGCCACGAGCAGTACTTC.

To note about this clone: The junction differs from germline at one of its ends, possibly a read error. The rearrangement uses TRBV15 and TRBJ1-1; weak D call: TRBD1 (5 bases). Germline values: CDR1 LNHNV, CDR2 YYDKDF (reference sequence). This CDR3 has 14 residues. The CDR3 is CATSSKGLKTEAFF. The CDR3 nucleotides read TGTGCCACCAGCAGCAAGGGGTTGAAGACTGAAGCTTTCTTT.

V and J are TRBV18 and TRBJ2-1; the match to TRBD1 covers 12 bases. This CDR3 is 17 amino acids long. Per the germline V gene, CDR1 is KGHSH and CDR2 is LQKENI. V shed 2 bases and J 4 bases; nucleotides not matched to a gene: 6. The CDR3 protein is CASSPGTGGAGYNEQFF. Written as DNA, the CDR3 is TGTGCCAGCTCACCAGGGACAGGGGGCGCGGGTTACAATGAGCAGTTCTTC.

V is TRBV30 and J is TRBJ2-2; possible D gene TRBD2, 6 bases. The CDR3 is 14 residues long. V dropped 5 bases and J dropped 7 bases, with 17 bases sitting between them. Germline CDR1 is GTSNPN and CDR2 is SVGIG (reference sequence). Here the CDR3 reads CAWGTFGGHGELFF. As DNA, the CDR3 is TGTGCCTGGGGGACCTTCGGGGGTCACGGGGAGCTGTTTTTT.

The CDR3 coding sequence is TGTGCCACCAGCGGAGCGGGACGAGAGACCCAGTACTTC. It encodes CATSGAGRETQYF. The chain recombines TRBV19 with TRBJ2-5; TRBD2 matches at 7 bases. This CDR3 contains 13 residues. The V gene's germline CDR1 is LNHDA and CDR2 SQIVND (reference sequence). The junction had 9 bases not matched to a gene; V was cut back by 10 bases and J by 4 bases.

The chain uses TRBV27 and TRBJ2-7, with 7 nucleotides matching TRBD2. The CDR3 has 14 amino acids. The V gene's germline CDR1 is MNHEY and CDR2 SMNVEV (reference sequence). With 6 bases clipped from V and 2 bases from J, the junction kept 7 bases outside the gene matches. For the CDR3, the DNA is TGTGCCAGCAGATTCTCGGGGGGACCCTACGAGCAGTACTTC. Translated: CASRFSGGPYEQYF.

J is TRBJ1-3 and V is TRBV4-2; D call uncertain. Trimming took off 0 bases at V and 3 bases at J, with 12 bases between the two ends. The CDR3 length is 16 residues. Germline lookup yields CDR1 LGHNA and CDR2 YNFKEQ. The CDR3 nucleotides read TGTGCCAGCAGCCAAGAAGGACGGACTAATGGAAACACCATATATTTT. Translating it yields CASSQEGRTNGNTIYF.

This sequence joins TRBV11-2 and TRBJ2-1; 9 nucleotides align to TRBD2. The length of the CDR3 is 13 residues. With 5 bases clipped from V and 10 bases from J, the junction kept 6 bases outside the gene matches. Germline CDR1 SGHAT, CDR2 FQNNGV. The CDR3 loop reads CASSPTTSGEQFF. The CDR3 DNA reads TGTGCCAGCAGCCCCACGACTAGCGGCGAGCAGTTCTTC.

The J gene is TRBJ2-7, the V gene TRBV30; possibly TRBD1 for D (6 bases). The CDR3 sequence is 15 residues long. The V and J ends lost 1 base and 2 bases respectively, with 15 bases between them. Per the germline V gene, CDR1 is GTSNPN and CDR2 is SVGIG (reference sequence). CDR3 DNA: TGTGCCTGGAGTGCCTCCGGGACAAGTGCCTACGAGCAGTACTTC. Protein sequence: CAWSASGTSAYEQYF.

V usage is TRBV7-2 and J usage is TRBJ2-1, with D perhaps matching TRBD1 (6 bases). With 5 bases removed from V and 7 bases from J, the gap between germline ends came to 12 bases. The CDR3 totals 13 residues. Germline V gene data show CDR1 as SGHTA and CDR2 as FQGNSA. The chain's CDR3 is CASSPLRGNEQFF. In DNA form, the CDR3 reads TGTGCCAGCAGCCCACTAAGGGGGAATGAGCAGTTCTTC.

The CDR3 protein is CASFGPPDGYTF. In nucleotides, the CDR3 is TGTGCCAGCTTTGGCCCTCCGGATGGCTACACCTTC. The V and J genes are TRBV6-1 and TRBJ1-2, with D unresolved. Trimming left V 8 bases short and J 6 bases short, with 13 bases between. The CDR3 runs 12 residues. In germline, CDR1 is MNHNS, CDR2 SASEGT.

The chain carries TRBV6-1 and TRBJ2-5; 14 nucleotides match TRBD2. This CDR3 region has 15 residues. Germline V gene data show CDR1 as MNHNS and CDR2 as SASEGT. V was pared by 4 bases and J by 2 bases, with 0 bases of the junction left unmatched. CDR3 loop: CASSGLAGGQETQYF. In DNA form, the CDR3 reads TGTGCCAGCAGTGGACTAGCGGGAGGGCAAGAGACCCAGTACTTC.

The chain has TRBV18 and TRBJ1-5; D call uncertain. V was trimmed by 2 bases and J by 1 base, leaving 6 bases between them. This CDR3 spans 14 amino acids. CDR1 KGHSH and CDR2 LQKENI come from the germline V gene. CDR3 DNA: TGTGCCAGCTCACCAGTTGGAAGCAATCAGCCCCAGCATTTT. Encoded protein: CASSPVGSNQPQHF.

Written as DNA, the CDR3 is TGTGCCAGCAGTTACTGGGCTGAAAGCTCCTACAATGAGCAGTTCTTC. Its protein is CASSYWAESSYNEQFF. The V and J genes are TRBV6-6 and TRBJ2-1; the D is unclear. CDR3 length: 16 residues. Trimming left V 1 base short and J 0 bases short, with 10 bases between. CDR1 is MNHNY, CDR2 SVGAGI, per germline (reference sequence).

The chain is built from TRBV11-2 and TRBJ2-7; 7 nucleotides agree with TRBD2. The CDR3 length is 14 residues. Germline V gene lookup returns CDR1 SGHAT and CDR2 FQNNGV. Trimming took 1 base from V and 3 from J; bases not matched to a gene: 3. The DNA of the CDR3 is TGTGCCAGCAGCTTAGGGGGGAGGGTCTACGAGCAGTACTTC. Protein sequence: CASSLGGRVYEQYF.

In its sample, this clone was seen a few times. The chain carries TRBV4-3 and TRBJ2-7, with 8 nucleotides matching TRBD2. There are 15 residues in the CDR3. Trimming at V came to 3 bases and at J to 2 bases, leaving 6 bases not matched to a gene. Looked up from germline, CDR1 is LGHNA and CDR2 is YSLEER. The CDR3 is CASSHRSGSTYEQYF. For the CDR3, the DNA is TGCGCCAGCAGCCATAGAAGCGGGAGCACCTACGAGCAGTACTTC.

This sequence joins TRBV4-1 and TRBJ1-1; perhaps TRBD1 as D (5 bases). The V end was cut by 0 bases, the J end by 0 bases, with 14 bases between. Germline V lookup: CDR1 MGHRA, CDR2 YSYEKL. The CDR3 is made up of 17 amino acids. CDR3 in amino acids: CASSQDPGLTVNTEAFF. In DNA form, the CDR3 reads TGCGCCAGCAGCCAAGATCCGGGGTTGACAGTGAACACTGAAGCTTTCTTT.

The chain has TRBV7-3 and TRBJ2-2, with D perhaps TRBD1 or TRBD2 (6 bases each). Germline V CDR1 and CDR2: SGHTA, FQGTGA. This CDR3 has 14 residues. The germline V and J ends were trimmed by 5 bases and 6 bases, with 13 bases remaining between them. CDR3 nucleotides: TGTGCCAGCAGCCCAGGAGGGGGTGCCGGGGAGCTGTTTTTT. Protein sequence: CASSPGGGAGELFF.